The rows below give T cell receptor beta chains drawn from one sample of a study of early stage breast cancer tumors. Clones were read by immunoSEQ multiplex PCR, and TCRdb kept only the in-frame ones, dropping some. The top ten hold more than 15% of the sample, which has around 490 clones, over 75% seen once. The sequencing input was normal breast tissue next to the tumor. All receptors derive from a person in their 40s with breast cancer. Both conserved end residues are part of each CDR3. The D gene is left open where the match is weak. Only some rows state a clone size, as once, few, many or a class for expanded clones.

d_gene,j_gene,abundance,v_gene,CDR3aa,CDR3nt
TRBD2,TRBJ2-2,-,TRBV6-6,CASSPSGRAFGELFF,TGTGCCAGCAGCCCTAGCGGGAGGGCCTTCGGGGAGCTGTTTTTT
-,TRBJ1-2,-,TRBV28,CASSSGQSYGYTF,TGTGCCAGCAGCTCTGGACAGAGCTATGGCTACACCTTC
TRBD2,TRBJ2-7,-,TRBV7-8,CASSLGLAGAYEQYF,TGTGCCAGCAGCTTGGGACTAGCGGGAGCCTACGAGCAGTACTTC
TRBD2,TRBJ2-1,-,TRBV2,CASTWTSGRNEQFF,TGTGCCAGCACCTGGACTAGCGGGCGCAATGAGCAGTTCTTC
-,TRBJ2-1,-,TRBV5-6,CASSLVASPWNEQFF,TGTGCCAGCAGCTTGGTAGCTAGCCCCTGGAATGAGCAGTTCTTC
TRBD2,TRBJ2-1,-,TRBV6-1,CASSVAGDNEQFF,TGTGCCAGCAGTGTGGCGGGGGACAATGAGCAGTTCTTC
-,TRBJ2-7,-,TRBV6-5,CASTSSYEQYF,TGTGCCAGCACTAGTTCCTACGAGCAGTACTTC
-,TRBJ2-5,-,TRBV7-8,CASSPGGRSQETQYF,TGTGCCAGCAGCCCCGGTGGCAGATCCCAAGAGACCCAGTACTTC
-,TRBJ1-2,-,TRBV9,CASSTYPDGDDGYTF,TGTGCCAGCAGCACCTACCCGGACGGGGACGATGGCTACACCTTC
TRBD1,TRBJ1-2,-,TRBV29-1,CSALKGTGFGYTF,TGCAGCGCCCTGAAAGGGACAGGGTTTGGCTACACCTTC
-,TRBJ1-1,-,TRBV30,CAWSTGKHGAAFF,TGTGCCTGGAGCACAGGAAAACACGGGGCAGCTTTCTTT
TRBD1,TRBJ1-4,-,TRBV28,CASSPMTGGQGEKLFF,TGTGCCAGCAGTCCGATGACAGGGGGACAAGGTGAAAAACTGTTTTTT
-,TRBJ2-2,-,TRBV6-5,CAGRIQGTGELFF,TGTGCCGGCAGAATACAGGGTACCGGGGAGCTGTTTTTT
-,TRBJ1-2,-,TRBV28,CASGGPLLKGYTF,TGTGCCAGCGGCGGGCCCCTACTGAAAGGCTACACCTTC
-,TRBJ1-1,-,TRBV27,CASSLRGNTEAFF,TGTGCCAGCAGCCTTCGCGGAAACACTGAAGCTTTCTTT
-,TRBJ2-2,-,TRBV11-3,CASSLDLGATGELFF,TGTGCCAGCAGCTTAGATCTAGGGGCTACCGGGGAGCTGTTTTTT
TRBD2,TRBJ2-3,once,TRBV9,CASSVTSGRATDTQYF,TGTGCCAGCAGCGTAACTAGCGGGAGGGCCACAGATACGCAGTATTTT
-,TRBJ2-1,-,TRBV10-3,CAISESYNEQFF,TGTGCCATCAGTGAGTCTTACAATGAGCAGTTCTTC
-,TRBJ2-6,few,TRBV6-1,CASSEAGGGANVLTF,TGTGCCAGCAGTGAAGCAGGGGGTGGGGCCAACGTCCTGACTTTC
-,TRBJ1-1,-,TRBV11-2,CASSLGGASPLNTEAFF,TGTGCCAGCAGCTTAGGGGGGGCCAGTCCGTTGAACACTGAAGCTTTCTTT
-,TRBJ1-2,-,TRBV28,CASRRGGQSLGYTF,TGTGCCAGCCGGAGAGGCGGACAATCGCTCGGCTACACCTTC
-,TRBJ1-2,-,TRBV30,CAWSVRSDGYTF,TGTGCCTGGAGTGTACGTTCCGATGGCTACACCTTC
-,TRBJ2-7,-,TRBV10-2,CASFGGRGYEQYF,TGCGCCAGCTTTGGAGGGAGAGGCTACGAGCAGTACTTC
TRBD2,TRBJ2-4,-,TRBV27,CASSKSSGRVNLAKNIQYF,TGTGCCAGCAGCAAATCTAGCGGGAGGGTCAACCTAGCCAAAAACATTCAGTACTTC
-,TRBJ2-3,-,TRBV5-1,CASSLDSGTDTQYF,TGCGCCAGCAGCTTGGATTCCGGAACAGATACGCAGTATTTT
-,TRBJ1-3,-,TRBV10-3,CSSGAGGNTIYF,TGCTCCTCCGGGGCGGGGGGAAACACCATATATTTT
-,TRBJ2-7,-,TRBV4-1,CASSQDGGSGGGYEQYF,TGCGCCAGCAGCCAAGATGGAGGGTCAGGGGGGGGCTACGAGCAGTACTTC
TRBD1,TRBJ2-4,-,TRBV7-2,CASSLQGADVAKNIQYF,TGTGCCAGCAGCCTCCAGGGGGCGGATGTGGCCAAAAACATTCAGTACTTC
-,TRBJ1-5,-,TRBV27,CASSSEGRVQPQHF,TGTGCCAGCAGTTCGGAGGGCAGGGTTCAGCCCCAGCATTTT
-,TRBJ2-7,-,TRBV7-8,CASSRQDAYEQYF,TGTGCCAGCAGTCGGCAGGATGCCTACGAGCAGTACTTC
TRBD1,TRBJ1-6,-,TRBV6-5,CASKGQGPPSPLHF,TGTGCCAGCAAAGGACAGGGACCCCCCTCACCCCTCCACTTT
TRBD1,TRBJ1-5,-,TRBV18,CASSPGFGQAGGNQPQHF,TGTGCCAGCTCACCAGGCTTCGGACAGGCGGGGGGCAATCAGCCCCAGCATTTT
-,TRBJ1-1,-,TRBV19,CASSPRLNTNTEAFF,TGTGCCAGTAGTCCTAGGTTGAATACGAACACTGAAGCTTTCTTT